Described below is a single TCR beta chain sequence and its context. The antigen remains undetermined. CDR1 is LNHNV, CDR2 YYDKDF, per germline (reference sequence). V gave up 0 bases and J gave up 8 bases, with 20 bases separating them. The CDR3 sequence is 16 residues long. About 110 mL of blood, on average, came from one heparinised draw per donor. Each of the CD4+ naive, central memory, regulatory and stem cell-like memory populations was sorted via CD45RO/CCR7/CD25/CD127/CD95/CD27. These data come from a study of beta chain features in type 1 diabetes. Expressed TCRB transcripts were sequenced after all isolated RNA was converted to cDNA. TCRdb's table, derived via immunoSEQ multiplex PCR, lists solely in-frame clones and lacks some. The sample carries 100,000 to 150,000 clones, roughly 17% recorded once. Study-level findings and limits: All four CD4+ subsets from Type 1 diabetes patients carried moderately but significantly shorter TCRB CDR3s. Still unanswered here is whether HLA type influences TCRB rearrangement.

The chain joins TRBV15 to TRBJ2-7, with D possibly being TRBD1 (6 bases). The TCR originated in a man aged 18 to 30 with type 1 diabetes. What was sequenced was central memory CD4+ T cells from blood. The CDR3 nucleotides are TGTGCCACCAGCAGAGATGCCGGGACATCCTCTCCCCAGCAGTACTTC. Translated: CATSRDAGTSSPQQYF.